This TCR beta chain was profiled in a study of T cells after yellow fever vaccination. TCRdb reprocessed the 5' RACE reads with MiXCR, giving one entry per CDR3 protein. The sample contains 300,000 to 350,000 distinct CDR3 sequences, about 8.3% of which appear only once. In its sample, this clonotype was seen a few times. Trimming took off 3 bases at V and 2 bases at J, with 14 bases between the two ends. The CDR3 covers 16 residues. Germline values: CDR1 KGHDR, CDR2 SFDVKD. The chain links TRBV24-1 to TRBJ2-3, with a tentative D call TRBD1 (6 bases). The sample here was PBMCs, taken approximately 47 days after the first yellow fever vaccination. This clonotype was sampled from a man between 18 and 35 years old who received the YFV17D yellow fever vaccine. CDR3: CATSDLRTDPTDTQYF. The CDR3 DNA reads as TGTGCCACCAGTGATCTCCGGACAGACCCCACAGATACGCAGTATTTT.